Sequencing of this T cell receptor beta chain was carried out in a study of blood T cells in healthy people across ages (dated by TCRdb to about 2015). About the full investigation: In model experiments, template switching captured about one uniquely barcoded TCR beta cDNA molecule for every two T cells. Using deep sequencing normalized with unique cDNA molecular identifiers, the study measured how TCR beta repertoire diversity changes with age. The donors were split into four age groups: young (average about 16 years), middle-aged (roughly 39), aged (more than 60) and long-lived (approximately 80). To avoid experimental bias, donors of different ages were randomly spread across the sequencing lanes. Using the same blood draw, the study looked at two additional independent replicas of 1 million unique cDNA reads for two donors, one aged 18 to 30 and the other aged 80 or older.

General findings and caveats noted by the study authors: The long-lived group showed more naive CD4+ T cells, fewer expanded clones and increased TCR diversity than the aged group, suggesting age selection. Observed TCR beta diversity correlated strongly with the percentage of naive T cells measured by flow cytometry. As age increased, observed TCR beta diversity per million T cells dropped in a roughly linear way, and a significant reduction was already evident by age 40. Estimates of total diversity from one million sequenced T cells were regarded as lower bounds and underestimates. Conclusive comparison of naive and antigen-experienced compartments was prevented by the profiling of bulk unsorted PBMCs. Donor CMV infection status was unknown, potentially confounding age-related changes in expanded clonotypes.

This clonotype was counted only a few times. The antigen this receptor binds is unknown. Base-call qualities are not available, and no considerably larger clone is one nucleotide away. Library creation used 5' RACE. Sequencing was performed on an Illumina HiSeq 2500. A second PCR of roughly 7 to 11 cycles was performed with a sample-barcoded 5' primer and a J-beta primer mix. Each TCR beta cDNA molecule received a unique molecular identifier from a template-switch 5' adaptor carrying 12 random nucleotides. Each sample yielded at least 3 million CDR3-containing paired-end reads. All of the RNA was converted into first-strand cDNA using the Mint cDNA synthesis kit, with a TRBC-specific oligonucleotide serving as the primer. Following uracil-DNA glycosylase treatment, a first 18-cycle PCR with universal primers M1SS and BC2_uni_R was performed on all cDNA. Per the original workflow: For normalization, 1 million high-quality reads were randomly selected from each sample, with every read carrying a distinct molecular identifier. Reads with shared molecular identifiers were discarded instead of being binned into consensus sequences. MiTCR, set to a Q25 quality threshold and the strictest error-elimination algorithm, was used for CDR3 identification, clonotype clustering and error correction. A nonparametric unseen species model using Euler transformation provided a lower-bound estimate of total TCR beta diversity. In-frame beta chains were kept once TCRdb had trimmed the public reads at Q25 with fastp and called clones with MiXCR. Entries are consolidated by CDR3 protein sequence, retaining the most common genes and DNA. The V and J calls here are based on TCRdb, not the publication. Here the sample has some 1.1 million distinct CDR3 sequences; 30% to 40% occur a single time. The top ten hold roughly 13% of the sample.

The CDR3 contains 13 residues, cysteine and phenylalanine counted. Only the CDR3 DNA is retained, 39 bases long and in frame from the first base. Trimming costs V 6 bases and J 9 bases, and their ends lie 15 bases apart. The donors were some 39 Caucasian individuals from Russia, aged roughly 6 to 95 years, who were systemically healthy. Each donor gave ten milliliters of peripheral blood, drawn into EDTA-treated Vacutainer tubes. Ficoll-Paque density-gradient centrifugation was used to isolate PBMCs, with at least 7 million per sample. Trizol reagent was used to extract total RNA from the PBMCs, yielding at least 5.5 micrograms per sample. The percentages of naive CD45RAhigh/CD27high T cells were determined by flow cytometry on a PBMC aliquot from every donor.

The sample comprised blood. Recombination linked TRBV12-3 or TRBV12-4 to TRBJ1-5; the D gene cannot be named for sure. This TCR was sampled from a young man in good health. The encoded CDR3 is CASRIGLKGPQHF. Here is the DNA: TGTGCCAGCAGGATAGGACTGAAGGGGCCCCAGCATTTT.